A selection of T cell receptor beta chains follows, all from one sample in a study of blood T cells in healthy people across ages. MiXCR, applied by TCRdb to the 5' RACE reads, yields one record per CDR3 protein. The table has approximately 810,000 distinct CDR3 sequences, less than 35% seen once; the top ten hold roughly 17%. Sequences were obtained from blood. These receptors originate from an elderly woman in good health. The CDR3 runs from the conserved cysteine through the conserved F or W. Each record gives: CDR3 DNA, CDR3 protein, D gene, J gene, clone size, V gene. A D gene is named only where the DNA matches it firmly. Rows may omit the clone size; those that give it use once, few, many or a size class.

TGCGCCAGCAGCTCGGGACTAGCGGGGGGTATGAGTAGAGGCACAGATACGCAGTATTTT,CASSSGLAGGMSRGTDTQYF,TRBD2,TRBJ2-3,.,TRBV5-1
TGTGCCAGCAGCACCCTCGACAGGGTTAATGGCTACACCTTC,CASSTLDRVNGYTF,TRBD1,TRBJ1-2,.,TRBV27
TGCGCCAGCAGAGAAGGTTACAGGGGGCCTGAAGCTTTCTTT,CASREGYRGPEAFF,TRBD1,TRBJ1-1,.,TRBV4-1
TGTGCCAGCAGTTACTCGATTAGTGTCGAAGCTTTCTTT,CASSYSISVEAFF,.,TRBJ1-1,few,TRBV6-2/TRBV6-3
TGCAGTGCGCTAACTAGCGGGGGGGCGACCCAGTACTTC,CSALTSGGATQYF,TRBD2,TRBJ2-5,many,TRBV20-1
TGTGCCAGCAGTTACTTCTGGAACACTGAAGCTTTCTTT,CASSYFWNTEAFF,.,TRBJ1-1,few,TRBV6-2/TRBV6-3
TGTGCCAGCAGTTACTCCCGGGGGGGGACAGGGGAAAAACTGTTTTTT,CASSYSRGGTGEKLFF,TRBD1,TRBJ1-4,few,TRBV6-6
TGTGCCAGCAGTTTTGGGACCGGCCGGTACAATGAGCAGTTCTTC,CASSFGTGRYNEQFF,.,TRBJ2-1,many,TRBV12-3/TRBV12-4
TGTGCCAGCAGCCTAGGAGCGGGGGGGCGAGGAGAGACCCAGTACTTC,CASSLGAGGRGETQYF,TRBD2,TRBJ2-5,many,TRBV14
TGTGCCAGCAGTGAATGGGGGAGATCCACTGAAGCTTTCTTT,CASSEWGRSTEAFF,.,TRBJ1-1,few,TRBV6-1
TGTGCCAGCAGTGTATGGACTAGCGGGGGCTCGAGCTCCTACGAGCAGTACTTC,CASSVWTSGGSSSYEQYF,TRBD2,TRBJ2-7,.,TRBV2
TGTGCCACCAGTGAGGGGGGAATGAACACTGAAGCTTTCTTT,CATSEGGMNTEAFF,.,TRBJ1-1,.,TRBV24-1
TGTGCCAGCAGTCGGACTAGAGGGGGCACAGATGCGCAGTATTTT,CASSRTRGGTDAQYF,.,TRBJ2-3,few,TRBV12-3/TRBV12-4
TGTGCCAGCAGTTTAGGGAGTCGCTCCGTGTATCAGCCCCAGCATTTT,CASSLGSRSVYQPQHF,.,TRBJ1-5,many,TRBV12-3/TRBV12-4
TGCGCCAGCAGCCTACTCAGCGGGGGTGGCTCCTACAATGAGCAGTACTTC,CASSLLSGGGSYNEQYF,TRBD2,TRBJ2-7,.,TRBV4-1
TGTGCCTGGGGACCCCAAACGAACACCGGGGAGCTGTTTTTT,CAWGPQTNTGELFF,.,TRBJ2-2,.,TRBV30
TGTGCCAGCAGTTACTCGATGGGGGGAACTGAAACTTTCTTT,CASSYSMGGTETFF,.,TRBJ1-1,.,TRBV6-6
TGTGCCAGCAGTCCCCGCCGGGGGGCAGAAGGCTACACCTTC,CASSPRRGAEGYTF,.,TRBJ1-2,many,TRBV12-3/TRBV12-4
TGTGCCAGCAGATACCGGGATGGGCACCCAAACGAAGCTTTCTTT,CASRYRDGHPNEAFF,.,TRBJ1-1,few,TRBV6-5